This TCR beta chain originates from a study of tumor and adjacent non-tumor tissue in lung cancer. Whole-study context: There were 11 to 13 adenocarcinoma, 2 squamous cell carcinoma and 1 small cell lung cancer cases. Stage I to III disease affected about nine men and 4 or 5 women aged roughly 30 to 80. Findings and caveats of the study: Tumor repertoires had a smaller top 100 clone share than normal lung. TCR diversity was significantly greater in tumor than normal lung tissue.

J lost 0 bases, V lost 6 bases, and 14 bases had no gene match. Germline CDR1 MDHEN, CDR2 SYDVKM. This CDR3 contains 17 residues. The library came from three nested PCR rounds adapted from ARM-PCR protocols. MiXCR, applied by TCRdb to the multiplex PCR reads, yields one record per CDR3 protein. Here the sample spans about 93,000 distinct CDR3 sequences, about 66% being singletons. In its sample, this clonotype was seen a few times. Its antigen is not known. No cell sorting was done before RNA was extracted from the tissue. This TCR came from a man between 60 and 75 years old with non-small cell lung cancer. V and J are TRBV28 and TRBJ2-7, with 7 bases matching TRBD2. Sequencing input: lung tumor tissue. The CDR3 region has the DNA TGTGCCAGCAGCACCACTAAACCTAGCGGACACTCCTACGAGCAGTACTTC. Amino acids: CASSTTKPSGHSYEQYF.